Listed here are 25 T cell receptor beta chains from one sample, sequenced in a study of regulatory T cells in long-lasting Graves disease. Time point noted: persistent/refractory GD, antithyroid drugs over 5 years with positive TRAb. Extracted RNA from PBMCs served as the source of the TCR library. CDR3 regions were amplified by Arm-PCR using iRepertoire HTBI primers to build TCR beta libraries. From the multiplex PCR reads, TCRdb called clonotypes with MiXCR, one entry per CDR3 protein. The sample includes a few hundred thousand distinct CDR3 sequences, roughly 20% of them seen just once. This material consisted of peripheral blood mononuclear cells (PBMCs), taken when the disease was refractory, from a patient treated with antithyroid drugs. Source of these receptors: a middle-aged woman with Graves disease.

The chain couples TRBV7-2 to TRBJ2-3, with D unresolved. V was trimmed by 1 base and J by 0 bases, leaving 5 bases between them. Germline CDR1 is SGHTA and CDR2 is FQGNSA. This CDR3 is 14 amino acids long. The CDR3 bases are TGTGCCAGCAGCTTAGACGGGAGCACAGATACGCAGTATTTT. Its translation: CASSLDGSTDTQYF.

This clonotype turned up a few times. This chain links TRBV25-1 with TRBJ2-7; maybe TRBD1 (5 bases). This CDR3 comprises 14 residues. Germline assignment: CDR1 MGHDK and CDR2 SYGVNS. V was trimmed by 6 bases and J by 3 bases, leaving 15 bases between them. In DNA, the CDR3 is TGTGCCAGCAGCTACGACAGTGGTGACTACGAGCAGTACTTC. This codes for CASSYDSGDYEQYF.

This clonotype was seen only a few times. The chain joins TRBV10-3 to TRBJ2-7; D not resolved. The CDR3 sequence is 13 residues long. Germline V lookup: CDR1 ENHRY, CDR2 SYGVKD. V lost 3 bases, J lost 0 bases, and 6 bases lay in between. The chain's CDR3 is CAISDSGSYEQYF. CDR3 in DNA: TGTGCCATCAGTGACTCAGGCTCCTACGAGCAGTACTTC.

The chain couples TRBV19 to TRBJ2-1; D may be TRBD2 (6 bases). The CDR3 totals 17 residues. Trimming shortened V by 5 bases and J by 0 bases, and 17 bases separated the two germline ends. From germline, CDR1 is LNHDA and CDR2 SQIVND (reference sequence). The CDR3 coding sequence is TGTGCCAGTAGTCGCTTGGTAGGAGGGAGCTCCTACAATGAGCAGTTCTTC. Encoded protein: CASSRLVGGSSYNEQFF.

This chain links TRBV7-9 with TRBJ2-7; no reliable D call. V gave up 0 bases and J gave up 7 bases, with 13 bases separating them. Germline values: CDR1 SEHNR, CDR2 FQNEAQ (reference sequence). The CDR3 totals 14 residues. The chain's CDR3 is CASSLATRILEQYF. The CDR3 nucleotides are TGTGCCAGCAGCTTAGCTACTCGGATTTTGGAGCAGTACTTC.

In this sample, this clonotype turned up many times. This sequence joins TRBV24-1 and TRBJ1-1; a weak D match, TRBD1 (5 bases). V dropped 5 bases and J dropped 3 bases, with 15 bases sitting between them. This CDR3 has 15 residues. Germline V gives CDR1 KGHDR, CDR2 SFDVKD. CDR3 residues: CATSVSSRDYTEAFF. CDR3 coding DNA: TGTGCCACCAGTGTATCAAGCAGGGATTACACTGAAGCTTTCTTT.

This chain uses TRBV19 with TRBJ1-5; D unresolved. Germline-derived CDR1 and CDR2 are LNHDA and SQIVND (reference sequence). V was pared by 2 bases and J by 7 bases, with 21 bases between. This CDR3 has 17 residues. The CDR3 DNA sequence: TGTGCCAGTAGTATATTGATGGGCCTCACAAAGGAGCAGCCCCAGCATTTT. It codes for CASSILMGLTKEQPQHF.

A few counts support this clonotype. The chain is built from TRBV20-1 and TRBJ2-5, with a possible D match to TRBD2 (7 bases). V was trimmed by 1 base and J by 5 bases, leaving 20 bases between them. The germline gives CDR1 DFQATT, CDR2 SNEGSKA (reference sequence). The CDR3 consists of 16 residues. CDR3 in amino acids: CSARVGGGRERETQYF. The DNA of the CDR3 is TGCAGTGCTAGAGTTGGGGGCGGGCGGGAGCGGGAGACCCAGTACTTC.

This chain links TRBV11-2 with TRBJ2-3; D perhaps matches TRBD2 (5 bases). The length of the CDR3 is 15 residues. CDR1 and CDR2 from the germline V gene are SGHAT and FQNNGV. Trimming stripped 0 bases from V and 5 bases from J, with 12 bases between. CDR3 nucleotide sequence: TGTGCCAGCAGCTTAGATGCGGGCCAGAGAGATACGCAGTATTTT. It encodes CASSLDAGQRDTQYF. Supplemented by reference TRBV11-2 and TRBJ2-3, the full variable domain reads EAGVAQSPRYKIIEKRQSVAFWCNPISGHATLYWYQQILGQGPKLLIQFQNNGVVDDSQLPKDRFSAERLKGVDSTLKIQPAKLEDSAVYLCASSLDAGQRDTQYFGPGTRLTVL.

This clonotype appeared many times. V usage is TRBV2 and J usage is TRBJ2-7; D is unclear. The V gene's germline CDR1 is SNHLY and CDR2 FYNNEI. V was cut by 3 bases and J by 7 bases, with 7 bases left in between. CDR3 size: 11 residues. CDR3 region: CASSDRAEQYF. Here the CDR3 DNA reads TGTGCCAGCAGTGACAGAGCGGAGCAGTACTTC.

This clonotype was recorded at least ten times. A single base is all that separates this from a far larger clone, so a read error is likely. The chain combines TRBV6-1 with TRBJ2-5; the D is unclear. Germline CDR1 MNHNS, CDR2 SASEGT. V dropped 6 bases and J dropped 0 bases, with 2 bases sitting between them. The CDR3 extends over 11 amino acids. The CDR3 spells CASSHQETQYF. The CDR3 DNA is TGTGCCAGCAGCCACCAAGAGACCCAGTACTTC.

The sample holds a few counts of this clonotype. The chain uses TRBV20-1 and TRBJ1-2, with TRBD1 matching over 8 bases. Germline CDR1 reads DFQATT; CDR2 reads SNEGSKA (reference sequence). J lost 8 bases, V lost 5 bases, and 10 bases had no gene match. The CDR3 has 13 residues. The CDR3 loop reads CSAERPGGAGYTF. In DNA form, the CDR3 reads TGCAGTGCTGAAAGACCAGGGGGCGCCGGCTACACCTTC.

This clonotype has ten or more counts. CDR3 residues: CATSEEAGGQPQHF. The CDR3 nucleotides read TGTGCCACCAGTGAAGAGGCAGGGGGTCAGCCCCAGCATTTT. The genes are TRBV24-1 and TRBJ1-5; 7 bases fit TRBD1. Germline lookup yields CDR1 KGHDR and CDR2 SFDVKD. The V and J ends lost 4 bases and 6 bases, in that order; junction bases with no gene match: 5. CDR3 length equals 14 residues.

This clonotype has a handful of counts. Here the CDR3 DNA reads TGTGCCTGGACCCCGGACAGGGACGAGCAGTACTTC. It codes for CAWTPDRDEQYF. This rearrangement joins TRBV30 to TRBJ2-7; TRBD1 matches at 8 bases. The CDR3 loop spans 12 amino acids. V lost 4 bases, J lost 5 bases, and 4 bases stayed unmatched. Germline lookup yields CDR1 GTSNPN and CDR2 SVGIG (reference sequence).

With regard to this clonotype: This may stem from a read error, because a much larger clone lies one nucleotide away. This rearrangement joins TRBV6-2 or TRBV6-3 to TRBJ2-7, with D unclear. This CDR3 region has 13 residues. Trimming left V 8 bases short and J 2 bases short, with 13 bases between. Per germline, CDR1 MNHEY and CDR2 SVGEGT. The CDR3 reads CASSVNAPYEQYF. The CDR3 DNA reads TGTGCCAGCTCGGTGAACGCACCCTACGAGCAGTACTTC.

This clonotype has more than one count but fewer than ten. The rearrangement joins TRBV5-1 to TRBJ2-7, with 10 bases that match TRBD1. V lost 4 bases to trimming and J lost 4 bases; unmatched junction nucleotides: 8. The CDR3 loop spans 15 amino acids. The germline CDR1 and CDR2 sequences are SGHRS and YFSETQ. CDR3 sequence: CASSHGTGAIYEQYF. The CDR3 DNA follows: TGCGCCAGCAGCCACGGGACAGGGGCTATATACGAGCAGTACTTC.

This clonotype was observed at least ten times. The rearrangement links TRBV28 to TRBJ1-6; TRBD1 matches at 9 bases. With V trimmed by 7 bases and J by 4 bases, 5 bases remained unmatched. Per germline, CDR1 MDHEN and CDR2 SYDVKM. This CDR3 is built from 15 residues. The CDR3 DNA follows: TGTGCCAGCAAGCCCGGGACAGGGTATAATTCACCCCTCCACTTT. Translating gives CASKPGTGYNSPLHF.

This clonotype came up many times. The chain has TRBV7-2 and TRBJ2-5; 9 nucleotides agree with TRBD2. Germline values: CDR1 SGHTA, CDR2 FQGNSA. The V gene end was trimmed by 1 base and the J gene end by 4 bases; junction bases not matched to a gene: 4. The CDR3 is 15 residues long. The CDR3: CASSLDSSGRETQYF. Written as DNA, the CDR3 is TGTGCCAGCAGCTTAGATAGTAGCGGGAGAGAGACCCAGTACTTC.

This clonotype was recorded a few times. The chain combines TRBV5-1 with TRBJ2-7, with D unclear. Germline-derived CDR1 and CDR2 are SGHRS and YFSETQ. The CDR3 is 14 amino acids. V was trimmed by 7 bases and J by 1 base, leaving 15 bases between them. This CDR3 reads CASAATLPSYEQYF. CDR3 coding DNA: TGCGCCAGCGCCGCTACTCTCCCTTCCTACGAGCAGTACTTC.

The chain joins TRBV6-2 or TRBV6-3 to TRBJ1-5; a possible D gene is TRBD1 (5 bases). Trimming pared 4 bases from V and 5 bases from J, leaving 9 bases between. The germline CDR1 and CDR2 sequences are MNHEY and SVGEGT. The CDR3 runs 13 residues. The CDR3 reads CASSWGRHQPQHF. The CDR3 DNA reads TGTGCCAGCAGTTGGGGCAGACATCAGCCCCAGCATTTT.

V gene TRBV3-1 combines with J gene TRBJ2-5, with TRBD2 matching 7 bases. V lost 0 bases and J lost 5; bases outside the gene matches: 6. Germline V gene sequence: CDR1 LGHDT, CDR2 YNNKEL (reference sequence). The CDR3 consists of 15 residues. The CDR3 here is CASSQDLAVRETQYF. In nucleotides, the CDR3 is TGTGCCAGCAGCCAAGATCTAGCGGTACGTGAGACCCAGTACTTC.

This chain uses TRBV7-8 with TRBJ1-1; D is unclear. V lost 4 bases, J lost 7 bases, and 10 bases lay in between. Germline assignment: CDR1 SGHVS and CDR2 FQNEAQ. The CDR3 has 12 amino acids. Here the CDR3 DNA reads TGTGCCAGCAGCTCTAAGAGGAGTGAAGCTTTCTTT. This translates into CASSSKRSEAFF.

This clonotype was recorded many times. The chain has TRBV29-1 and TRBJ2-7; perhaps TRBD1 as D (5 bases). V was clipped by 3 bases and J by 6 bases, with 18 bases between them. The germline CDR1 and CDR2 sequences are SQVTM and ANQGSEA. The CDR3 spans 14 residues. The CDR3 spells CSVESGQGNSEQYF. CDR3 sequence (DNA): TGCAGCGTTGAGAGTGGTCAGGGTAACTCCGAGCAGTACTTC.

This clonotype was found many times. The gene calls are TRBV28 and TRBJ2-1; no definite D call. Per the germline V gene, CDR1 is MDHEN and CDR2 is SYDVKM. The CDR3 runs to 14 residues. V lost 4 bases and J 0 bases, leaving 7 bases between the germline ends. CDR3 nucleotide sequence: TGTGCCAGCAGTTCCGGGCTCTCCTACAATGAGCAGTTCTTC. Protein sequence: CASSSGLSYNEQFF.

V gene TRBV28 combines with J gene TRBJ2-1; 13 bases map to TRBD2. J gave up 8 bases and V 3 bases, and 4 bases lay outside the gene matches. The CDR3 contains 15 residues. The germline V gene encodes CDR1 MDHEN and CDR2 SYDVKM. CDR3 coding DNA: TGTGCCAGCAGTTTGACTAGCGGGAGGTTCGATGAGCAGTTCTTC. It encodes CASSLTSGRFDEQFF. The full variable domain, with the rest looked up from reference TRBV28 and TRBJ2-1, is DVKVTQSSRYLVKRTGEKVFLECVQDMDHENMFWYRQDPGLGLRLIYFSYDVKMKEKGDIPEGYSVSREKKERFSLILESASTNQTSMYLCASSLTSGRFDEQFFGPGTRLTVL.